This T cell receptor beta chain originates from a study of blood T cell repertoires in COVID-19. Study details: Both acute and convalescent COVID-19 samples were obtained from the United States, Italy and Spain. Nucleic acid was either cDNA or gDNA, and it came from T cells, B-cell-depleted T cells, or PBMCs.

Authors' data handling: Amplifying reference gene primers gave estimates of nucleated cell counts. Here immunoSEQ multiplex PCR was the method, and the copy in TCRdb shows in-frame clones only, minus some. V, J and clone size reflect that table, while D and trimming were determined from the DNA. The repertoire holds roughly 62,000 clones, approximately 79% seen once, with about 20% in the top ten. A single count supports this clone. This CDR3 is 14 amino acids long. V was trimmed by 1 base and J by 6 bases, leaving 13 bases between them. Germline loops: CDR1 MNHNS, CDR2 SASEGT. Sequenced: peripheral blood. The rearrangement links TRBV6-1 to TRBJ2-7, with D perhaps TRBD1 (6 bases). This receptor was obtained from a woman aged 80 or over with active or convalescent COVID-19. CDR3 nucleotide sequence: TGTGCCAGCAGTGAAGGTAGCAGGGGTTTCGAGCAGTACTTC. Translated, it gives CASSEGSRGFEQYF.